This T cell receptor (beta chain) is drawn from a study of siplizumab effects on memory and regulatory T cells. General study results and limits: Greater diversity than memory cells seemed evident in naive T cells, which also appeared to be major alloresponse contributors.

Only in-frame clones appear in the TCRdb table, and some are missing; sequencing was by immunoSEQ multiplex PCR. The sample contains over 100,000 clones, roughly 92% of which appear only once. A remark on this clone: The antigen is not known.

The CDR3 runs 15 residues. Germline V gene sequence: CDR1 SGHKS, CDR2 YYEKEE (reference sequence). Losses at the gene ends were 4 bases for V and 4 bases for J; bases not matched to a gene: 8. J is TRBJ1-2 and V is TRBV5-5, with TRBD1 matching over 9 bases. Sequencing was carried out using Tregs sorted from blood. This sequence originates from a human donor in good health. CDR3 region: CASSPQTGGGYGYTF. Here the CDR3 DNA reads TGTGCCAGCAGCCCACAGACAGGGGGTGGCTATGGCTACACCTTC.